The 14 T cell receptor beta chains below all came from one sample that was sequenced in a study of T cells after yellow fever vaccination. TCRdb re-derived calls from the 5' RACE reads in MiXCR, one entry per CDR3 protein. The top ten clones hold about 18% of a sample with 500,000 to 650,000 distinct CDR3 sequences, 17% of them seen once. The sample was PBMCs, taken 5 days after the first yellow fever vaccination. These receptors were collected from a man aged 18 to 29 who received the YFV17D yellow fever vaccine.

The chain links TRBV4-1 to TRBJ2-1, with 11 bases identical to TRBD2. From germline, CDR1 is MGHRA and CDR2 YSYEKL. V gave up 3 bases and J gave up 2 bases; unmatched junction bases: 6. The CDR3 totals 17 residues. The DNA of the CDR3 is TGCGCCAGCAGCCAGCCCCGACTAGCGGGGACCTACAATGAGCAGTTCTTC. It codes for CASSQPRLAGTYNEQFF.

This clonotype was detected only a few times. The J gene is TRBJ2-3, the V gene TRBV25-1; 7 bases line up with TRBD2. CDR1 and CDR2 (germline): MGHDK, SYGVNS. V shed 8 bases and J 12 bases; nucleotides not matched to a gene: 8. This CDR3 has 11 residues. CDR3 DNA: TGTGCCAGCTCTGGGGGGGGTCAACAGTATTTT. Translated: CASSGGGQQYF.

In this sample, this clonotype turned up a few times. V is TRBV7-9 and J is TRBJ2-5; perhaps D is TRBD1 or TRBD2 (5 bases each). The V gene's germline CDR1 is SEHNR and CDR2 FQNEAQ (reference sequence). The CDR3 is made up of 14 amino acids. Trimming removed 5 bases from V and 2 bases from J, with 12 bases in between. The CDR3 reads CASSRGPRQETQYF. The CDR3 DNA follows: TGTGCCAGCAGCCGGGGACCCCGGCAAGAGACCCAGTACTTC. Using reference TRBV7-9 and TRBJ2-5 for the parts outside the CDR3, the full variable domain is DTGVSQNPRHKITKRGQNVTFRCDPISEHNRLYWYRQTLGQGPEFLTYFQNEAQLEKSRLLSDRFSAERPKGSFSTLEIQRTEQGDSAMYLCASSRGPRQETQYFGPGTRLLVL.

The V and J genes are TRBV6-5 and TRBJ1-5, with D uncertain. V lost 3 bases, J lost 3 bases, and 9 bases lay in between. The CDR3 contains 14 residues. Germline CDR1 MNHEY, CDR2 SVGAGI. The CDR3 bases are TGTGCCAGCAGTTATGCAGGCCCCAATCAGCCCCAGCATTTT. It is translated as CASSYAGPNQPQHF.

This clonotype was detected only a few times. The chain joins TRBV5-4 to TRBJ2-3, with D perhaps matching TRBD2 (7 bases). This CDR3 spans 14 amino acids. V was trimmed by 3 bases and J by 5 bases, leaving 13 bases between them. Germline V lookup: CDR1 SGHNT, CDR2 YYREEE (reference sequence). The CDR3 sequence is CASSSKGGGDTQYF. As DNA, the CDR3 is TGTGCCAGCAGCTCCAAGGGGGGGGGAGATACGCAGTATTTT. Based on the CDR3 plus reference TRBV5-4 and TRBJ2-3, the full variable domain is ETGVTQSPTHLIKTRGQQVTLRCSSQSGHNTVSWYQQALGQGPQFIFQYYREEENGRGNFPPRFSGLQFPNYSSELNVNALELDDSALYLCASSSKGGGDTQYFGPGTRLTVL.

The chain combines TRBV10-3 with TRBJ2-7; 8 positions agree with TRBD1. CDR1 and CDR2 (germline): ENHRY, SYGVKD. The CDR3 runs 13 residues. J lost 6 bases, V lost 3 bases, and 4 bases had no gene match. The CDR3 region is CAISDPDRAEQYF. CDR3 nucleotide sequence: TGTGCCATCAGTGACCCGGACAGGGCCGAGCAGTACTTC.

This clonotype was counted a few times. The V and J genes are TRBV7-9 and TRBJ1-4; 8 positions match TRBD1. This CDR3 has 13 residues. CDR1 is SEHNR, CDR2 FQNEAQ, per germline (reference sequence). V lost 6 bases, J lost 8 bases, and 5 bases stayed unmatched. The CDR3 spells CASRNQGAEKLFF. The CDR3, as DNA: TGTGCCAGCAGAAATCAGGGGGCGGAAAAACTGTTTTTT.

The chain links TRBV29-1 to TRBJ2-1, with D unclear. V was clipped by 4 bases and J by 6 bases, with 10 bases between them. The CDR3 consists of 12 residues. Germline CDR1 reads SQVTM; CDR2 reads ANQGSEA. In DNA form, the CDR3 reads TGCAGCGTTGTTTCCGCGTTCAATGAGCAGTTCTTC. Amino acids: CSVVSAFNEQFF.

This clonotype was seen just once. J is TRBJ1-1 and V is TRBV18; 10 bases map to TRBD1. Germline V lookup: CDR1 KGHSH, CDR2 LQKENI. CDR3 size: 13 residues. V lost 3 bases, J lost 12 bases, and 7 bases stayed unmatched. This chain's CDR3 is CASSPTGQGRSFF. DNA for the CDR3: TGTGCCAGCTCACCCACGGGACAGGGGCGTTCTTTCTTT. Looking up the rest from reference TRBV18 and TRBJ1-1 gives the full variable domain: NAGVMQNPRHLVRRRGQEARLRCSPMKGHSHVYWYRQLPEEGLKFMVYLQKENIIDESGMPKERFSAEFPKEGPSILRIQQVVRGDSAAYFCASSPTGQGRSFFGQGTRLTVV.

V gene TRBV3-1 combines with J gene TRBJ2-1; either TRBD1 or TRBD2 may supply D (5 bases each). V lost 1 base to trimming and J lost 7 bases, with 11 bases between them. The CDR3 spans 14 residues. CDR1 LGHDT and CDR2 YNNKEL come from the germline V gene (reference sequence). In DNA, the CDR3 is TGTGCCAGCAGCCAAGCGGGTGAGGGGAATGAGCAGTTCTTC. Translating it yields CASSQAGEGNEQFF.

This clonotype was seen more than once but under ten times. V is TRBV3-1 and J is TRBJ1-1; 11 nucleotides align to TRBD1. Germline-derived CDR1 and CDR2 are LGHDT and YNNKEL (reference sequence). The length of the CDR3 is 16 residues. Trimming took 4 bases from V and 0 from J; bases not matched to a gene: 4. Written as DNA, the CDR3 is TGTGCCAGCAGCCGGGGACAGGGGGGAATGAACACTGAAGCTTTCTTT. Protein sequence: CASSRGQGGMNTEAFF.

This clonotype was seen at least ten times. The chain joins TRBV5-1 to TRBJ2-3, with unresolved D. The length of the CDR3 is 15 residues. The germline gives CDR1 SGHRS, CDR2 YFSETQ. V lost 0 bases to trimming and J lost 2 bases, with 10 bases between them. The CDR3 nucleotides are TGCGCCAGCAGCTTGGGACACCCTAACACAGATACGCAGTATTTT. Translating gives CASSLGHPNTDTQYF.

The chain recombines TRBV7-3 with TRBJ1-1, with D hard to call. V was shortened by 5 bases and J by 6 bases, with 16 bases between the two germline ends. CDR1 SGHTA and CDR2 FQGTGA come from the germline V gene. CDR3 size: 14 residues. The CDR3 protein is CASSQAHGGAEAFF. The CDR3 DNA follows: TGTGCCAGCAGCCAGGCCCACGGTGGGGCTGAAGCTTTCTTT.

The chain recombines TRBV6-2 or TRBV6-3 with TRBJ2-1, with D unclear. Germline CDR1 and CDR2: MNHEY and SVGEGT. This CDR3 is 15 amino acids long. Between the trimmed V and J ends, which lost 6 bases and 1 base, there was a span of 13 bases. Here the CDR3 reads CASSPSSNSYNEQFF. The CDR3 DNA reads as TGTGCCAGCAGCCCCTCCAGTAATTCCTACAATGAGCAGTTCTTC.